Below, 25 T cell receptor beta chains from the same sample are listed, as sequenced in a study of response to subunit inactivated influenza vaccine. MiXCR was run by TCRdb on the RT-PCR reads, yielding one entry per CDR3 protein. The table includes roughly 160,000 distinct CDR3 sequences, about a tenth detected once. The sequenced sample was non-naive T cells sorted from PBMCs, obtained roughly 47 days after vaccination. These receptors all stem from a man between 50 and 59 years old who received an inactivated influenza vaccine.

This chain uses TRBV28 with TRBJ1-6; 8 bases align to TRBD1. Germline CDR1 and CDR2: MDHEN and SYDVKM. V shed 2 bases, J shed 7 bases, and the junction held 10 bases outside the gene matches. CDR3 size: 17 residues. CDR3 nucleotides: TGTGCCAGCAGTTTAGGAGGCCAGGGGGCGCGAAATTCACCCCTCCACTTT. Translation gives CASSLGGQGARNSPLHF. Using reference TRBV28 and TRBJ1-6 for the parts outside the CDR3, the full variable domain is DVKVTQSSRYLVKRTGEKVFLECVQDMDHENMFWYRQDPGLGLRLIYFSYDVKMKEKGDIPEGYSVSREKKERFSLILESASTNQTSMYLCASSLGGQGARNSPLHFGNGTRLTVT.

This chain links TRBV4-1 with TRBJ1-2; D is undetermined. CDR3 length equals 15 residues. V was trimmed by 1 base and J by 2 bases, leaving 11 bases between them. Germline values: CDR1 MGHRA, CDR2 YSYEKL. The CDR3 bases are TGCGCCAGCAGCCAAGTTCTTACTTTAAACTATGGCTACACCTTC. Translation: CASSQVLTLNYGYTF.

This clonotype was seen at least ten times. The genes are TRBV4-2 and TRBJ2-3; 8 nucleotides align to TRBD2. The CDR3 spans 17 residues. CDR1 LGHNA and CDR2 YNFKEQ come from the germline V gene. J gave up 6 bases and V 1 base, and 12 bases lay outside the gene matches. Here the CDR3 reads CASSQVVSGAYLDTQYF. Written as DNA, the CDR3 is TGTGCCAGCAGCCAAGTGGTTAGCGGGGCCTACCTTGATACGCAGTATTTT.

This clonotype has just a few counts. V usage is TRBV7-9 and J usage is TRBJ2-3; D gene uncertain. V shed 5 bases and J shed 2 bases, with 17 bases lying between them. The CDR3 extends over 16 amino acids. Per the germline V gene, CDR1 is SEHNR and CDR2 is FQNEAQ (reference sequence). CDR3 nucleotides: TGTGCCAGCAGCCCCAACTACCGATTAAACACAGATACGCAGTATTTT. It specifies CASSPNYRLNTDTQYF. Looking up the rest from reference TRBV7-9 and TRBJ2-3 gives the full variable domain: DTGVSQNPRHKITKRGQNVTFRCDPISEHNRLYWYRQTLGQGPEFLTYFQNEAQLEKSRLLSDRFSAERPKGSFSTLEIQRTEQGDSAMYLCASSPNYRLNTDTQYFGPGTRLTVL.

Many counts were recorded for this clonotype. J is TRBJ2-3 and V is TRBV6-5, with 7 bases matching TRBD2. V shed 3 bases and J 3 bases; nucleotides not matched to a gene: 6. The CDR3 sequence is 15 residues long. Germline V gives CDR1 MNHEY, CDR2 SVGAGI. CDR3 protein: CASSYTAGVTDTQYF. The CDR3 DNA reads TGTGCCAGCAGTTATACGGCGGGAGTGACAGATACGCAGTATTTT.

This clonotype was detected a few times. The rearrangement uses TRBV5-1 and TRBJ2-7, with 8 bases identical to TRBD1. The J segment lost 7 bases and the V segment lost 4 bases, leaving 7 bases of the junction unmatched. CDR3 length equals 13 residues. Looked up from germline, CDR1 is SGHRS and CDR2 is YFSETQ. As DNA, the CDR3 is TGCGCCAGCAGCGCGACAGGGGCGGGTGAGCAGTACTTC. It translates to CASSATGAGEQYF.

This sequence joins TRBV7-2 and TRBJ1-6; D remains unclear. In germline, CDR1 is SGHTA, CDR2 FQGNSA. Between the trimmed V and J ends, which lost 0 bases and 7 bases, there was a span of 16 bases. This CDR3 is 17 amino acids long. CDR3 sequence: CASSLALTTSTNSPLHF. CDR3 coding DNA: TGTGCCAGCAGCTTAGCTCTGACAACCAGTACCAATTCACCCCTCCACTTT.

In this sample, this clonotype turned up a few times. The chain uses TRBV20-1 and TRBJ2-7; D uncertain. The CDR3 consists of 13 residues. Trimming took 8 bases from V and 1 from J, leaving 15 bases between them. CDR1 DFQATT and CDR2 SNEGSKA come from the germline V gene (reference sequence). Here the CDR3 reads CSIGRSRSYEQYF. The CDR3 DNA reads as TGCAGTATTGGACGGTCAAGGTCCTACGAGCAGTACTTC.

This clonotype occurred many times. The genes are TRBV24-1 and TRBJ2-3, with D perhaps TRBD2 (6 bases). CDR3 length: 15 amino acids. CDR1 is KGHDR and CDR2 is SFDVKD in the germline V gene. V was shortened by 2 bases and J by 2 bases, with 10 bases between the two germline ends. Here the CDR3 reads CATSDSGGITDTQYF. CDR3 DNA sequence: TGTGCCACCAGTGATTCCGGCGGGATCACAGATACGCAGTATTTT.

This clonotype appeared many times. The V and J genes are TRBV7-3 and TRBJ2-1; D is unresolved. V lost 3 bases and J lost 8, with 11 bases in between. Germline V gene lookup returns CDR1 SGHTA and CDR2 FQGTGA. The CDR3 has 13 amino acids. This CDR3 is CASSFGPEDEQFF. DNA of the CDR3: TGTGCCAGCAGCTTCGGGCCCGAGGATGAGCAGTTCTTC.

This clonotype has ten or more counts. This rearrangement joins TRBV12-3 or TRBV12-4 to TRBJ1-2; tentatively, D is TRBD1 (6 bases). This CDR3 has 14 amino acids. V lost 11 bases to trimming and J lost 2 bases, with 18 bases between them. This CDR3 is CACRADRTNYGYTF. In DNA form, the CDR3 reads TGTGCCTGCCGAGCCGACAGGACAAACTATGGCTACACCTTC.

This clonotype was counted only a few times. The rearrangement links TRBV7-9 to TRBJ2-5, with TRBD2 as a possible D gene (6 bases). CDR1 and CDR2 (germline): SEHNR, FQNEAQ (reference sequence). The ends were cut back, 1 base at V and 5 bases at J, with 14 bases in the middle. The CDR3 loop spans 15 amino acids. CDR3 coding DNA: TGTGCCAGCAGCTTAGGTGGAGGGGTCACTGAGACCCAGTACTTC. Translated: CASSLGGGVTETQYF.

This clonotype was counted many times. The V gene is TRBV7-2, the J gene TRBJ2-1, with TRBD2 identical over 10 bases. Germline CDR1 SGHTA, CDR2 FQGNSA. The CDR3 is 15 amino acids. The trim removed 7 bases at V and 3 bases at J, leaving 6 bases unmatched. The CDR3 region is CASTRTSGDYNEQFF. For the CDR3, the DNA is TGTGCCAGCACCAGGACTAGCGGAGACTACAATGAGCAGTTCTTC.

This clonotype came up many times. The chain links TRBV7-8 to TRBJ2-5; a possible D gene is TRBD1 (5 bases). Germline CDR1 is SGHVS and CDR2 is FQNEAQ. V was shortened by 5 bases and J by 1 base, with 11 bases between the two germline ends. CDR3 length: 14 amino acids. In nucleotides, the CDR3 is TGTGCCAGCAGCGAGACAGAGAGCCAAGAGACCCAGTACTTC. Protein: CASSETESQETQYF.

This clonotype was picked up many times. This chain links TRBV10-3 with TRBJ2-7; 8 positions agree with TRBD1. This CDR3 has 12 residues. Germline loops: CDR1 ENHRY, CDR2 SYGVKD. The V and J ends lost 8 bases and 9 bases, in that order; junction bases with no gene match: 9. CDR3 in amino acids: CAISDRDLGQYF. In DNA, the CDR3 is TGTGCCATCTCGGACAGGGACCTAGGGCAGTACTTC.

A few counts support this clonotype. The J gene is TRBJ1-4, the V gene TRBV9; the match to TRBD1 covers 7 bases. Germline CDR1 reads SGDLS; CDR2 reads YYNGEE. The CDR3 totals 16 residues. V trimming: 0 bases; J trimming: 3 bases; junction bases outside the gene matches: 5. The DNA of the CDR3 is TGTGCCAGCAGCGTAGGGGACAGCACGGCTAATGAAAAACTGTTTTTT. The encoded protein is CASSVGDSTANEKLFF. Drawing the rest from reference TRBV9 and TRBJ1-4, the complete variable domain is DSGVTQTPKHLITATGQRVTLRCSPRSGDLSVYWYQQSLDQGLQFLIQYYNGEERAKGNILERFSAQQFPDLHSELNLSSLELGDSALYFCASSVGDSTANEKLFFGSGTQLSVL.

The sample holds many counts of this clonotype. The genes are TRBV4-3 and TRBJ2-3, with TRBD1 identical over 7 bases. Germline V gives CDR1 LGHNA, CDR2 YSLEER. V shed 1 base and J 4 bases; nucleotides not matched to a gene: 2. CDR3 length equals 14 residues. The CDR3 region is CASSQATGPDTQYF. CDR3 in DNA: TGCGCCAGCAGCCAAGCGACAGGGCCAGATACGCAGTATTTT.

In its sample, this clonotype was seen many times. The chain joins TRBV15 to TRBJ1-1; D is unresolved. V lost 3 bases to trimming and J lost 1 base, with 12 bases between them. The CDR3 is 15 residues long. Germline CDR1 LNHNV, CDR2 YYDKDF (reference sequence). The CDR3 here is CATSRSWQRNTEAFF. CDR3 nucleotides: TGTGCCACCAGCAGGTCGTGGCAGAGGAACACTGAAGCTTTCTTT.

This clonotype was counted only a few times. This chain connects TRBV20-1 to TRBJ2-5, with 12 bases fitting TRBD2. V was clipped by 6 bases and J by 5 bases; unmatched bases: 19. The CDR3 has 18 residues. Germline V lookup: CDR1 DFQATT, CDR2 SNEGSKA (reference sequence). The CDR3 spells CSAPEPGLAGPRRETQYF. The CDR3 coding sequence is TGCAGTGCACCTGAACCGGGACTAGCGGGCCCTCGAAGGGAGACCCAGTACTTC.

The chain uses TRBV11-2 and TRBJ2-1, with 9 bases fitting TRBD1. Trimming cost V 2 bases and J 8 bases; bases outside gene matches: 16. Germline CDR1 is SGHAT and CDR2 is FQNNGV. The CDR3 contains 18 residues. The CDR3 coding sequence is TGTGCCAGCAGCTTACAAATCGGGGGACAGGGTGTTTTCGATGAGCAGTTCTTC. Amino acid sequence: CASSLQIGGQGVFDEQFF.

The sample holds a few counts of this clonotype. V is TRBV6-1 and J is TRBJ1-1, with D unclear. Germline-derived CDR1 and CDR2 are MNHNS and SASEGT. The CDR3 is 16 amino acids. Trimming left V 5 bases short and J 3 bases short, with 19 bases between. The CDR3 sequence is CASSLVPPSAHTEAFF. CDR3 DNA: TGTGCCAGCAGTCTTGTGCCACCCTCAGCCCACACTGAAGCTTTCTTT.

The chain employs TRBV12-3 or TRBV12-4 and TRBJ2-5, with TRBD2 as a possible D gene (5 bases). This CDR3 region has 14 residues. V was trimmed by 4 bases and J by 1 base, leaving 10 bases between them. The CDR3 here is CASSSGLTQETQYF. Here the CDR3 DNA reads TGTGCCAGCAGTTCCGGACTCACCCAAGAGACCCAGTACTTC.

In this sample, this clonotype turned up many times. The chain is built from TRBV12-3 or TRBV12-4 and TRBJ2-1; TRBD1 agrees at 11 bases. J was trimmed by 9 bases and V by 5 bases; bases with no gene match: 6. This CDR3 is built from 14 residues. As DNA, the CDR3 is TGTGCCAGCAGTCCCCGGACAGGGGGCGGTGAGCAGTTCTTC. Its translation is CASSPRTGGGEQFF.

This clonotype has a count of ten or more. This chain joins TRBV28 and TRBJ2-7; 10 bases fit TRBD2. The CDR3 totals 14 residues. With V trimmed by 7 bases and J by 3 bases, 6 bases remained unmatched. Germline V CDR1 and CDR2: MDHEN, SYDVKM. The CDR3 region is CASMTGTSVYEQYF. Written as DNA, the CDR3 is TGTGCCAGCATGACCGGGACTAGCGTCTACGAGCAGTACTTC.

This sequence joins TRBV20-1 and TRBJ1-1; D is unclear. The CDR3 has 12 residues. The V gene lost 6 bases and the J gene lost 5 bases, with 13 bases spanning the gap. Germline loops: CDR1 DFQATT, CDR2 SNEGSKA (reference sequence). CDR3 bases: TGCAGTGCCGGCGGGTATGTTACTGAAGCTTTCTTT. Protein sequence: CSAGGYVTEAFF.